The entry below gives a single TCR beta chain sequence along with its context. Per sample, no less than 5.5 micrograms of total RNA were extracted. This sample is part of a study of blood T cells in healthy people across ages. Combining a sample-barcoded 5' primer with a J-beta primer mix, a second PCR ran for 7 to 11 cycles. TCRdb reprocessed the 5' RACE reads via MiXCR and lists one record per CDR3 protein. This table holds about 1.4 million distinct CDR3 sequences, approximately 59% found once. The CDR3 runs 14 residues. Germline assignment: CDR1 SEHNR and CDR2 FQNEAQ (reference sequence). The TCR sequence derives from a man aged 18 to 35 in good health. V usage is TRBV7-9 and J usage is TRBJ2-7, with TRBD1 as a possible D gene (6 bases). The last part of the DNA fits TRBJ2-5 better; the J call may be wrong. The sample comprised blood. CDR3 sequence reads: CASSIRGRGETQYF. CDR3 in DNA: TGTGCCAGCAGCATCAGGGGACGAGGGGAGACCCAGTACTTC.